One sample yielded the 16 T cell receptor beta chains listed below, sequenced in a study of neurological immune-mediated disorders. TCRdb ran MiXCR on the 5' RACE reads and lists one entry per CDR3 protein. The sample consists of fewer than 30,000 distinct CDR3 sequences, over 10% of them appearing once. Sequencing was done on a sample of PBMCs. The origin of the receptors is a woman between 35 and 50 years old with HTLV-1-associated myelopathy (HAM/TSP).

The genes are TRBV28 and TRBJ2-3; D perhaps matches TRBD2 (6 bases). V was pared by 5 bases and J by 6 bases, with 18 bases between. This CDR3 is 15 amino acids long. CDR1 MDHEN and CDR2 SYDVKM come from the germline V gene. Written as DNA, the CDR3 is TGTGCCAGCAGTGCCCGTGGAGGGCCATGGGATACGCAGTATTTT. It encodes CASSARGGPWDTQYF.

This clonotype is medium-sized by share. The chain uses TRBV20-1 and TRBJ1-1; D is unresolved. The CDR3 totals 12 residues. Germline CDR1 reads DFQATT; CDR2 reads SNEGSKA (reference sequence). Trimming took 5 bases from V and 3 from J, leaving 10 bases between them. CDR3 sequence reads: CSASQPHTEAFF. In nucleotides, the CDR3 is TGCAGTGCTTCACAGCCGCACACTGAAGCTTTCTTT.

This clonotype was observed at least ten times. V gene TRBV20-1 combines with J gene TRBJ2-1, with D unclear. V was clipped by 0 bases and J by 0 bases, with 15 bases between them. This CDR3 spans 17 amino acids. Germline V CDR1 and CDR2: DFQATT, SNEGSKA (reference sequence). The CDR3 reads CSARDYDRPSSYNEQFF. CDR3 nucleotide sequence: TGCAGTGCTAGAGATTATGATAGGCCAAGCTCCTACAATGAGCAGTTCTTC.

This clonotype came up many times. The J gene is TRBJ1-1, the V gene TRBV7-3; D ambiguous. Trimming shortened V by 0 bases and J by 3 bases, and 5 bases separated the two germline ends. Germline V gene data show CDR1 as SGHTA and CDR2 as FQGTGA. The CDR3 loop spans 13 amino acids. The CDR3 is CASSLTEDTEAFF. CDR3 coding DNA: TGTGCCAGCAGCTTAACTGAAGACACTGAAGCTTTCTTT.

The rearrangement joins TRBV4-3 to TRBJ1-2; D not resolved. The CDR3 is made up of 16 amino acids. Germline V gene data show CDR1 as LGHNA and CDR2 as YSLEER. The V gene lost 0 bases and the J gene lost 3 bases, with 14 bases spanning the gap. The CDR3 loop reads CASSQDSPSQDYGYTF. The CDR3 coding sequence is TGCGCCAGCAGCCAAGATTCCCCCTCTCAAGACTATGGCTACACCTTC.

V gene TRBV3-1 combines with J gene TRBJ2-3; D tentatively fits TRBD1 or TRBD2 (5 bases each). Trimming shortened V by 4 bases and J by 4 bases, and 15 bases separated the two germline ends. Looked up from germline, CDR1 is LGHDT and CDR2 is YNNKEL (reference sequence). The CDR3 runs to 15 residues. The CDR3 protein is CASSPYRRGPDTQYF. CDR3 DNA: TGTGCCAGCAGCCCTTACCGCCGGGGACCAGATACGCAGTATTTT.

The sample holds many counts of this clonotype. V and J are TRBV5-6 and TRBJ2-3; 10 bases are a match to TRBD2. The V gene end was trimmed by 5 bases and the J gene end by 2 bases; junction bases not matched to a gene: 8. The CDR3 spans 16 residues. Per the germline V gene, CDR1 is SGHDT and CDR2 is YYEEEE. CDR3 DNA sequence: TGTGCCAGCAGAACTAGCGGGGTCCGGAACACAGATACGCAGTATTTT. It codes for CASRTSGVRNTDTQYF.

This clonotype was counted many times. The CDR3 region has the DNA TGTGCCAGTAGTATAGATTCGGAGGGAGCCAAAAACATTCAGTACTTC. It specifies CASSIDSEGAKNIQYF. V and J are TRBV19 and TRBJ2-4, with D possibly being TRBD2 (6 bases). From germline, CDR1 is LNHDA and CDR2 SQIVND (reference sequence). This CDR3 spans 16 amino acids. Trimming stripped 0 bases from V and 0 bases from J, with 9 bases between. Complete variable domain (other parts from reference TRBV19 and TRBJ2-4): DGGITQSPKYLFRKEGQNVTLSCEQNLNHDAMYWYRQDPGQGLRLIYYSQIVNDFQKGDIAEGYSVSREKKESFPLTVTSAQKNPTAFYLCASSIDSEGAKNIQYFGAGTRLSVL.

This clonotype was detected ten times or more. The rearrangement links TRBV5-1 to TRBJ2-3, with 11 nucleotides matching TRBD2. J lost 5 bases, V lost 4 bases, and 15 bases had no gene match. Germline loops: CDR1 SGHRS, CDR2 YFSETQ. The CDR3 runs 18 residues. The CDR3: CASSPRGSGGARGDTQYF. In DNA form, the CDR3 reads TGCGCCAGCAGCCCCCGAGGTAGCGGGGGGGCCCGGGGAGATACGCAGTATTTT.

This clonotype was detected ten times or more. J is TRBJ1-2 and V is TRBV6-5; D perhaps matches TRBD1 (6 bases). The CDR3 is made up of 14 amino acids. The V end was cut by 4 bases, the J end by 4 bases, with 13 bases between. Germline loops: CDR1 MNHEY, CDR2 SVGAGI. This chain's CDR3 is CASSLSQGVYGYTF. As DNA, the CDR3 is TGTGCCAGCAGTTTGTCACAGGGAGTCTATGGCTACACCTTC.

This clonotype has a count of ten or more. V gene TRBV4-1 combines with J gene TRBJ1-1; possibly TRBD1 for D (5 bases). The CDR3 spans 14 residues. Trimming cost V 3 bases and J 9 bases, with 17 bases left between them. Looked up from germline, CDR1 is MGHRA and CDR2 is YSYEKL. The CDR3 coding sequence is TGCGCCAGCAGCCAGGTCCCGGGGGGGTCTAAAGCTTTCTTT. Translating gives CASSQVPGGSKAFF.

The chain is built from TRBV6-1 and TRBJ1-3; possibly TRBD1 for D (6 bases). The V and J ends lost 10 bases and 6 bases respectively, with 16 bases between them. Germline V gives CDR1 MNHNS, CDR2 SASEGT. There are 13 residues in the CDR3. The CDR3 loop reads CATDGGPANTIYF. CDR3 in DNA: TGTGCCACAGATGGGGGGCCCGCAAACACCATATATTTT.

This clonotype is judged medium-sized. V is TRBV5-5 and J is TRBJ2-7; no definite D call. The V gene's germline CDR1 is SGHKS and CDR2 YYEKEE (reference sequence). The V gene lost 4 bases and the J gene lost 8 bases, with 19 bases spanning the gap. This CDR3 is 14 amino acids long. The CDR3 loop reads CASSPRLGLYKQYV. The CDR3 nucleotides are TGTGCCAGCAGCCCCCGTCTAGGGTTATACAAGCAGTACGTC.

This clonotype was seen ten or more times. V usage is TRBV14 and J usage is TRBJ2-2, with 11 nucleotides matching TRBD1. Germline V gene lookup returns CDR1 SGHDN and CDR2 FVKESK. The CDR3 length is 15 residues. Trimming at V came to 5 bases and at J to 7 bases, leaving 6 bases not matched to a gene. The CDR3 loop is CASSWTGGFSGELFF. CDR3 nucleotides: TGTGCCAGCAGCTGGACAGGGGGCTTTAGCGGGGAGCTGTTTTTT.

This clonotype came up many times. V usage is TRBV5-1 and J usage is TRBJ2-1, with D possibly called TRBD1 or TRBD2 (5 bases each). The germline V and J ends were trimmed by 3 bases and 8 bases, with 15 bases remaining between them. The CDR3 is 14 amino acids. Germline V gene lookup returns CDR1 SGHRS and CDR2 YFSETQ. In DNA, the CDR3 is TGCGCCAGCAGCTCCCGGGCCCTGGGGGATGAGCAGTTCTTC. As protein: CASSSRALGDEQFF. Variable domain in full (rest from reference TRBV5-1 and TRBJ2-1): KAGVTQTPRYLIKTRGQQVTLSCSPISGHRSVSWYQQTPGQGLQFLFEYFSETQRNKGNFPGRFSGRQFSNSRSEMNVSTLELGDSALYLCASSSRALGDEQFFGPGTRLTVL.

This clonotype occurred many times. The DNA of the CDR3 is TGCGCCAGCAGCTCCGGGATGCGCAGCGGGGAGACCCAGTACTTC. Translated, it gives CASSSGMRSGETQYF. V and J are TRBV5-1 and TRBJ2-5; possibly TRBD2 for D (6 bases). V gave up 3 bases and J gave up 5 bases, with 17 bases separating them. Germline V gene sequence: CDR1 SGHRS, CDR2 YFSETQ. This CDR3 is built from 15 residues.